This T cell receptor (beta chain) was identified in a study of OX40 agonist ivuxolimab in advanced cancers. Notes on this clone: Its matching antigen is unknown.

Study-wide points: CD8+ T cells were the subset that, on average, had more expanded clones than CD4+.

Repertoires were generated with immunoSEQ multiplex PCR, while TCRdb's copy carries only in-frame clones and drops some. In the table there are about 74,000 clones, around 84% of which are singletons. The specimen was CD4+ or CD8+ T cells sorted from blood, collected in a trial of the OX40 agonist ivuxolimab. This TCR came from an adult with an advanced solid tumor such as melanoma, head and neck, liver or kidney cancer.

Here the CDR3 DNA reads TGTGCCAGCAGCCATTGGGGGCAGGGGCCCGGGGAGCTGTTTTTT. Translating it yields CASSHWGQGPGELFF. J is TRBJ2-2 and V is TRBV7-2; D might be TRBD1 (6 bases). The V gene lost 5 bases and the J gene lost 6 bases, with 16 bases spanning the gap. The CDR3 runs 15 residues. The germline V gene has CDR1 SGHTA and CDR2 FQGNSA. Drawing the rest from reference TRBV7-2 and TRBJ2-2, the complete variable domain is GAGVSQSPSNKVTEKGKDVELRCDPISGHTALYWYRQSLGQGLEFLIYFQGNSAPDKSGLPSDRFSAERTGGSVSTLTIQRTQQEDSAVYLCASSHWGQGPGELFFGEGSRLTVL.